The rows below give T cell receptor beta chains drawn from one sample of a study of PD-L1 blockade in urothelial cancer. The table came from immunoSEQ multiplex PCR; TCRdb's copy has only in-frame clones and leaves some out. The sample yields about 72,000 clones, around 86% seen once. Sequencing used PBMCs, obtained around atezolizumab (anti-PD-L1) treatment. These receptor sequences come from a man aged 55 to 70 with urothelial cancer. CDR3s leave out the opening cysteine and the closing phenylalanine or tryptophan. A D gene is named only where the DNA matches it firmly.

TRBV5-4 . ASSRQETQY
TRBV6-1 TRBD1 ASRPDRVGTEAF
TRBV4-2 TRBD2 ASSQRLATDTQY
TRBV25-1 TRBD1 ASGSQQGNNEQF
TRBV28 . ASSPLRGMNSPLH
TRBV4-1 . ASSLSGTRSEKLF
TRBV30 TRBD1 AWDRAISEKLF
TRBV11-2 TRBD1 ASSLGTGVYEQY
TRBV9 TRBD2 ASSVGGGGLDEQY
TRBV11-2 TRBD1 ASSLNDRGQETQY
TRBV19 TRBD1 ATSSPGTGREKLF
TRBV6-5 . ASSYSSRGNSPLH
TRBV20-1 TRBD1 RRTGLTEAF
TRBV6-6 . ASRLTEKDSGNTIY
TRBV19 . ASSSQGRGGANVLT
TRBV11-3 . ASSLDINNEQF
TRBV7-9 . ASSLTGRYEQY
TRBV7-2 . ASSRGVTNEQF
TRBV18 . ASSPRLRTGDEQY
TRBV28 TRBD1 ASRGQGGDTQY
TRBV21-1 . ASSKRGGAMSGANVLT
TRBV7-2 . ASSPSPGPYEQY
TRBV11-2 TRBD2 ASSLRPREAGFTDTQY
TRBV30 TRBD2 AWRAGGPLNEQF
TRBV29-1 TRBD1 SAGTANSYEQY
TRBV19 . ASTTTRGDTQY
TRBV7-6 . ASARANEKLF
TRBV7-7 . ASSLARGDTQY
TRBV2 . ASSTGNQPQH
TRBV7-3 . ASSLSPGNTEAF
TRBV9 . ASSVDGAEKLF
TRBV6-5 TRBD1 ASSSGTVVQETQY
TRBV30 . AWGASGIETQY
TRBV19 . ASLNAQGFSQTQY
TRBV7-9 . ASSLAYSNEKLF
TRBV7-3 . ASSLFGQNQETQY
TRBV30 . AWKAGGTDTQY